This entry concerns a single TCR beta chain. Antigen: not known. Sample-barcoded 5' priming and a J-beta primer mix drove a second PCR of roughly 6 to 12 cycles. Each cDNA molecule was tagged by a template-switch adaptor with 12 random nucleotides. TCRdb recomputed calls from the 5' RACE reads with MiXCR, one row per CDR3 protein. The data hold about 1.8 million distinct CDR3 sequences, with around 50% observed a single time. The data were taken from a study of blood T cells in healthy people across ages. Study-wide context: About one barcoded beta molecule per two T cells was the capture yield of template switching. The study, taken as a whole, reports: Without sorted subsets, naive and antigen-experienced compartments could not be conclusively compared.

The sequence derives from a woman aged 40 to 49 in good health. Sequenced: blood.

The CDR3 is CSVVGGEAFF. CDR3 nucleotides: TGCAGCGTTGTCGGGGGGGAAGCTTTCTTT. The genes are TRBV29-1 and TRBJ1-1; D is perhaps TRBD1 (5 bases). The germline V gene encodes CDR1 SQVTM and CDR2 ANQGSEA. The CDR3 has 10 amino acids. Trimming removed 4 bases from V and 8 bases from J, with 8 bases in between.